This paragraph covers one T cell receptor (beta chain) sequence. This entry belongs to a study of cytomegalovirus exposure and HLA in healthy donors. Profiled with immunoSEQ multiplex PCR; TCRdb holds only in-frame clones, not every one. This table holds 65,000 to 75,000 clones, about 92% found once. From germline, CDR1 is SGHKS and CDR2 YYEKEE (reference sequence). This CDR3 is built from 16 residues. Trimming cost V 2 bases and J 1 base; bases outside gene matches: 7. Material: PBMCs. This sequence was found in a man aged 18 to 35 in good health and CMV-seropositive. The chain is built from TRBV5-5 and TRBJ1-1, with 8 bases that match TRBD1. The CDR3: CASSFLGQAPNTEAFF. The CDR3 region has the DNA TGTGCCAGCAGCTTCTTGGGACAGGCCCCGAACACTGAAGCTTTCTTT.